These 20 T cell receptor beta chains came from one sample sequenced in a study of shared clonotypes between healthy human individuals. This table comes from immunoSEQ multiplex PCR, and its TCRdb copy is limited to in-frame clones, with some not included. The table shows roughly 500,000 clones, with about four fifths occurring only once. The source material was PBMCs. All receptors come from a middle-aged woman in good health. Some clones in this sample may be carry-over from other donors' samples.

This clone was observed at least ten times. J is TRBJ2-5 and V is TRBV27; 7 nucleotides align to TRBD2. The V gene end was trimmed by 6 bases and the J gene end by 5 bases; junction bases not matched to a gene: 6. This CDR3 comprises 13 residues. The germline V gene encodes CDR1 MNHEY and CDR2 SMNVEV (reference sequence). CDR3 DNA sequence: TGTGCCAGCAGGATATACGGGGGGGAGACCCAGTACTTC. It encodes CASRIYGGETQYF.

The chain recombines TRBV10-3 with TRBJ2-1; TRBD1 aligns across 8 bases. The V and J ends lost 10 bases and 8 bases, in that order; junction bases with no gene match: 7. The germline CDR1 and CDR2 sequences are ENHRY and SYGVKD. The length of the CDR3 is 12 residues. In DNA form, the CDR3 reads TGTGCCACCGGACAGGGAGTACATGAGCAGTTCTTC. Translated, it gives CATGQGVHEQFF.

The sample holds a few counts of this clone. The same CDR3 is also encoded by other DNA sequences in this sample. V is TRBV7-2 and J is TRBJ2-3, with D uncertain. Germline CDR1 SGHTA, CDR2 FQGNSA. The CDR3 totals 14 residues. V lost 0 bases to trimming and J lost 2 bases, with 6 bases between them. CDR3 protein: CASSLAPNTDTQYF. DNA for the CDR3: TGTGCCAGCAGCTTAGCACCAAACACAGATACGCAGTATTTT.

The CDR3 spells CAWSGGSDTIYF. The CDR3 DNA sequence: TGTGCCTGGAGTGGGGGATCGGACACCATATATTTT. The V call is TRBV30, the J call TRBJ1-3; D unresolved. V shed 1 base and J shed 8 bases, with 9 bases lying between them. This CDR3 is built from 12 residues. Germline assignment: CDR1 GTSNPN and CDR2 SVGIG (reference sequence).

The chain links TRBV27 to TRBJ2-7; 9 nucleotides line up with TRBD2. The CDR3 loop spans 17 amino acids. The junction had 11 bases not matched to a gene; V was cut back by 2 bases and J by 3 bases. Germline V lookup: CDR1 MNHEY, CDR2 SMNVEV (reference sequence). CDR3 nucleotides: TGTGCCAGCAGTTTAAGGGCCGGGCTAGCGGGAATCTACGAGCAGTACTTC. Protein product: CASSLRAGLAGIYEQYF.

V is TRBV11-3 and J is TRBJ2-2; 10 nucleotides match TRBD2. Unmatched junction bases numbered 6, after V lost 6 bases and J lost 5 bases. The length of the CDR3 is 15 residues. Germline V gene sequence: CDR1 SGHNT, CDR2 YENEEA. The CDR3 DNA is TGTGCCAGCAGTACCGGGACTAGCGCTACCGGGGAGCTGTTTTTT. Its protein is CASSTGTSATGELFF.

This chain uses TRBV6-5 with TRBJ1-1; D remains ambiguous. This CDR3 spans 15 amino acids. The ends were cut back, 6 bases at V and 1 base at J, with 15 bases in the middle. From germline, CDR1 is MNHEY and CDR2 SVGAGI. The CDR3 here is CASRDQEASNTEAFF. The CDR3 nucleotides are TGTGCCAGCAGAGACCAGGAGGCGTCGAACACTGAAGCTTTCTTT.

This chain joins TRBV6-1 and TRBJ1-1; D is unclear. CDR1 and CDR2 (germline): MNHNS, SASEGT. V lost 0 bases to trimming and J lost 5 bases, with 10 bases between them. The CDR3 is 14 residues long. CDR3 in amino acids: CASSEAWGWTEAFF. The CDR3 coding sequence is TGTGCCAGCAGTGAAGCGTGGGGTTGGACTGAAGCTTTCTTT.

The sample holds a few counts of this clone. J is TRBJ2-1 and V is TRBV19; 11 nucleotides agree with TRBD2. The CDR3 is made up of 17 amino acids. CDR1 is LNHDA and CDR2 is SQIVND in the germline V gene (reference sequence). The V gene end was trimmed by 3 bases and the J gene end by 6 bases; junction bases not matched to a gene: 10. In DNA form, the CDR3 reads TGTGCCAGTAGTATCGCCCTTAGCGGGAGGGGTTTCAATGAGCAGTTCTTC. Its protein product is CASSIALSGRGFNEQFF.

The chain recombines TRBV21-1 with TRBJ2-3; the DNA was not used to check the table's D call, TRBD2. TRBV21-1 is annotated as a pseudogene. This CDR3 contains 13 residues. The DNA of the CDR3 is TGTGCCAGCAGCAAAGGGAGGGGTGAAGCGCAGTATTTT. The encoded protein is CASSKGRGEAQYF.

The chain couples TRBV19 to TRBJ2-1, with D maybe TRBD2 (5 bases). CDR3 size: 14 residues. CDR1 is LNHDA, CDR2 SQIVND, per germline (reference sequence). V lost 3 bases and J 0 bases, leaving 6 bases between the germline ends. In nucleotides, the CDR3 is TGTGCCAGTAGTATTGGGAGCTCCTACAATGAGCAGTTCTTC. It specifies CASSIGSSYNEQFF. The variable domain in full, with the rest retrieved from reference TRBV19 and TRBJ2-1, is DGGITQSPKYLFRKEGQNVTLSCEQNLNHDAMYWYRQDPGQGLRLIYYSQIVNDFQKGDIAEGYSVSREKKESFPLTVTSAQKNPTAFYLCASSIGSSYNEQFFGPGTRLTVL.

V gene TRBV5-1 combines with J gene TRBJ2-7; D is ambiguous. Germline CDR1 and CDR2: SGHRS and YFSETQ. CDR3 length: 15 residues. V shed 2 bases and J shed 1 base, with 13 bases lying between them. CDR3 region: CASSFQGEWSYEQYF. For the CDR3, the DNA is TGCGCCAGCAGCTTTCAAGGAGAATGGTCCTACGAGCAGTACTTC. Complete variable domain (other parts from reference TRBV5-1 and TRBJ2-7): KAGVTQTPRYLIKTRGQQVTLSCSPISGHRSVSWYQQTPGQGLQFLFEYFSETQRNKGNFPGRFSGRQFSNSRSEMNVSTLELGDSALYLCASSFQGEWSYEQYFGPGTRLTVT.

The chain employs TRBV30 and TRBJ1-6; D is uncertain. V was pared by 8 bases and J by 10 bases, with 21 bases between. Germline CDR1 GTSNPN, CDR2 SVGIG (reference sequence). The CDR3 length is 14 residues. The CDR3 DNA reads TGTGCCAGTACGGCGGGAAACCCGGGGTCACCCCTCCACTTT. It encodes CASTAGNPGSPLHF.

As for this clone: Other DNA sequences in this sample translate to the same CDR3. This sequence joins TRBV18 and TRBJ2-2, with D possibly TRBD2 on 5 matching bases. The CDR3 consists of 14 residues. Germline CDR1 KGHSH, CDR2 LQKENI. Trimming took off 3 bases at V and 3 bases at J, with 8 bases between the two ends. The CDR3 sequence is CASSPPRDTGELFF. The CDR3 bases are TGTGCCAGCTCACCTCCGCGGGACACCGGGGAGCTGTTTTTT.

The chain has TRBV9 and TRBJ2-2, with 7 bases lining up with TRBD2. Germline loops: CDR1 SGDLS, CDR2 YYNGEE. V dropped 3 bases and J dropped 1; count of bases not matched to a gene: 15. The CDR3 extends over 19 amino acids. In DNA, the CDR3 is TGTGCCAGCAGCGCCGAGCGGGGCCCCTCCTCCCAGAACACCGGGGAGCTGTTTTTT. Protein: CASSAERGPSSQNTGELFF.

The chain joins TRBV30 to TRBJ2-3, with a tentative D call TRBD2 (6 bases). There are 14 residues in the CDR3. V shed 0 bases and J shed 4 bases, with 11 bases lying between them. Germline CDR1 is GTSNPN and CDR2 is SVGIG (reference sequence). This chain's CDR3 is CAWSVGGNSDTQYF. Here the CDR3 DNA reads TGTGCCTGGAGTGTAGGCGGGAATTCAGATACGCAGTATTTT.

The J gene is TRBJ2-1, the V gene TRBV11-1; D is ambiguous. Trimming left V 8 bases short and J 4 bases short, with 12 bases between. This CDR3 is 13 amino acids long. Per germline, CDR1 SGHAT and CDR2 FQDESV (reference sequence). The CDR3 sequence: CASWSVNYNEQFF. CDR3 nucleotides: TGTGCCAGCTGGAGCGTGAATTACAATGAGCAGTTCTTC.

The rearrangement joins TRBV5-6 to TRBJ2-7, with D tentatively TRBD1 (5 bases). The CDR3 contains 15 residues. In germline, CDR1 is SGHDT, CDR2 YYEEEE. Trimming shortened V by 1 base and J by 5 bases, and 16 bases separated the two germline ends. The CDR3 loop reads CASSLSRGMRNEQYF. The CDR3 nucleotides read TGTGCCAGCAGCTTGTCTAGGGGAATGAGGAACGAGCAGTACTTC.

V is TRBV7-9 and J is TRBJ2-3; 8 nucleotides line up with TRBD2. Per the germline V gene, CDR1 is SEHNR and CDR2 is FQNEAQ (reference sequence). The CDR3 consists of 15 residues. Losses at the gene ends were 5 bases for V and 3 bases for J; bases not matched to a gene: 7. The CDR3 sequence: CASSRRSGGTDTQYF. In DNA form, the CDR3 reads TGTGCCAGCAGCCGGAGGTCGGGGGGGACAGATACGCAGTATTTT.

This chain uses TRBV30 with TRBJ2-1, with 12 positions matching TRBD2. Germline V CDR1 and CDR2: GTSNPN, SVGIG (reference sequence). The CDR3 covers 14 residues. J was trimmed by 3 bases and V by 7 bases; bases with no gene match: 4. The CDR3 DNA reads as TGTGCCTCCCGGACTAGCGGGGACTACAATGAGCAGTTCTTC. It yields the protein CASRTSGDYNEQFF.